Sequencing of this TCR beta chain was carried out in a study of graft-versus-host responses after intestinal transplantation. Assay used: immunoSEQ multiplex PCR; TCRdb lists only in-frame clones, some missing. This sample has over 80,000 clones, with 91% found just once. Regarding this clone: Its target is not known.

The CDR3 loop spans 14 amino acids. V dropped 6 bases and J dropped 4 bases, with 16 bases sitting between them. Germline V gives CDR1 MDHEN, CDR2 SYDVKM. The sequencing used unstimulated CD4+ T cells sorted from spleen or lymph node cells, collected before transplant. The rearrangement uses TRBV28 and TRBJ2-7; weak D call: TRBD2 (5 bases). The sequence was obtained from a human donor who was the organ donor for an intestinal transplant. As DNA, the CDR3 is TGTGCCAGCAGCACCCGACACGGGGTGTACGAGCAGTACTTC. Protein: CASSTRHGVYEQYF. Full variable domain (missing parts from reference TRBV28 and TRBJ2-7): DVKVTQSSRYLVKRTGEKVFLECVQDMDHENMFWYRQDPGLGLRLIYFSYDVKMKEKGDIPEGYSVSREKKERFSLILESASTNQTSMYLCASSTRHGVYEQYFGPGTRLTVT.